This T cell receptor beta chain was documented in a study of long-term antiretroviral therapy in people with HIV. Amounts of about 0.9-11 million cryopreserved PBMC were held in the samples before DNA extraction. General observations from the study: With ART, diversity went up but was still lower than in transplant donor controls.

About this clone itself: Antigen: not known.

Deletions cut 5 bases from V and 6 bases from J, with 20 bases between. The CDR3 is made up of 15 amino acids. In germline, CDR1 is MDHEN, CDR2 SYDVKM. Version v3.0 of the immunoSEQ assay was performed at survey level. Roughly 40,000-50,000 T-cell genomes per sample were the sequencing target. Assay used: immunoSEQ multiplex PCR; TCRdb lists only in-frame clones, some missing. The sample lists 21,000 or so clones, approximately 77% occurring once. The J gene is TRBJ2-7, the V gene TRBV28, with a tentative D call TRBD1 (6 bases). The sample here was unsorted PBMCs, taken at the start of antiretroviral therapy. The sequence was obtained from a man aged 50 or older with HIV. CDR3 amino acids: CASSQDSTLFGEQYF. CDR3 nucleotide sequence: TGTGCCAGCAGTCAGGACAGTACACTGTTCGGCGAGCAGTACTTC. Filled out from reference TRBV28 and TRBJ2-7, the complete variable domain reads DVKVTQSSRYLVKRTGEKVFLECVQDMDHENMFWYRQDPGLGLRLIYFSYDVKMKEKGDIPEGYSVSREKKERFSLILESASTNQTSMYLCASSQDSTLFGEQYFGPGTRLTVT.